Listed below are T cell receptor beta chains from one sample, sequenced in a study of T cells in Graves' hyperthyroidism and ophthalmopathy. TCRdb used MiXCR to reprocess the multiplex PCR reads, holding one entry per CDR3 protein. The sample consists of around 300,000 distinct CDR3 sequences, roughly 20% of them appearing once. Sequenced material: blood. Receptors originate from a man aged 25 to 40 with Graves' ophthalmopathy. Both conserved end residues are part of each CDR3. Fields, in order: V gene, CDR3 length, J gene, clone size, D gene, CDR3 DNA, CDR3 protein. A D gene is named only where the DNA matches it firmly. Size values are once, few and many counts, or a class for expanded clones, and some rows have none.

TRBV7-9	18	TRBJ2-3	many	TRBD2	TGTGCCAGCAGCTCACTTAATGGGGCTAGCGGGAGAGTCGATACGCAGTATTTT	CASSSLNGASGRVDTQYF
TRBV29-1	17	TRBJ2-1	few	TRBD1	TGCAGCGTTGATCAGCCCACCGGGACAGGGGTGGGCAATGAGCAGTTCTTC	CSVDQPTGTGVGNEQFF
TRBV18	16	TRBJ2-2	once	-	TGTGCCAGCTCACCAATGGGACCAAGGGGAACCGGGGAGCTGTTTTTT	CASSPMGPRGTGELFF
TRBV11-1	12	TRBJ2-5	many	-	TGTGCCAGCAGCAGGGAGCTAGAGACCCAGTACTTC	CASSRELETQYF
TRBV28	16	TRBJ2-2	-	-	TGTGCCAGCTCCAACCTAGGGACTTCGAACACCGGGGAGCTGTTTTTT	CASSNLGTSNTGELFF
TRBV11-3	15	TRBJ2-1	many	-	TGTGCCAGCAGCTTGTCTAGCGCCTACTACAATGAGCAGTTCTTC	CASSLSSAYYNEQFF
TRBV5-1	14	TRBJ2-1	many	-	TGCGCCAGCAGCTTGGGTACTAGCCGCCATGAGCAGTTCTTC	CASSLGTSRHEQFF
TRBV10-3	18	TRBJ2-5	-	-	TGTGCCATCAGTGAGTCCCCCCCCCAGCGGGCGGGCGGAGAGACCCAGTACTTC	CAISESPPQRAGGETQYF
TRBV29-1	13	TRBJ1-1	few	-	TGCAGCGTTGAACCGCAACAGGACACTGAAGCTTTCTTT	CSVEPQQDTEAFF
TRBV9	13	TRBJ1-4	few	-	TGTGCCAGCAGCGTAGAGCTGGGTGAAAAACTGTTTTTT	CASSVELGEKLFF
TRBV6-5	15	TRBJ2-5	-	-	TGTGCCAGCAGTTACGAGCAGGGGAGAAGAGAGACCCAGTACTTC	CASSYEQGRRETQYF
TRBV13	20	TRBJ2-3	many	TRBD2	TGTGCCAGCAGCCACCCCTCCGGAGTAGCGGGAGTAGGAAGCACAGATACGCAGTATTTT	CASSHPSGVAGVGSTDTQYF
TRBV29-1	10	TRBJ2-1	many	-	TGCAGCGTTGAAAACAATGAGCAGTTCTTC	CSVENNEQFF
TRBV12-3/TRBV12-4	15	TRBJ2-7	few	-	TGTGCCAGCAGTTTGAAACGGGAGAACTCCTACGAGCAGTACTTC	CASSLKRENSYEQYF
TRBV2	20	TRBJ2-7	few	TRBD2	TGTGCCAGCAAAGTGGGGACTGACCGAGCCTTTAGCGGGAGGGGCTACGAGCAGTACTTC	CASKVGTDRAFSGRGYEQYF
TRBV7-9	14	TRBJ2-2	-	-	TGTGCCAGCACCCTAGGACCTGACACCGGGGAGCTGTTTTTT	CASTLGPDTGELFF
TRBV29-1	11	TRBJ2-7	-	TRBD2	TGCAGCGCTGTAGCGGGACACGAGCAGTACTTC	CSAVAGHEQYF
TRBV10-3	14	TRBJ2-7	many	TRBD2	TGTGCCATCAGTTCCGGGACTAGTTCCTCCGAGCAGTACTTC	CAISSGTSSSEQYF
TRBV30	14	TRBJ1-2	many	-	TGTGCCTGGAGTGTTAGGGAAGGGGACTATGGCTACACCTTC	CAWSVREGDYGYTF
TRBV28	16	TRBJ1-5	few	-	TGTGCCAGCAGTTTATGGGCCCGCCGCCAGGATCAGCCCCAGCATTTT	CASSLWARRQDQPQHF
TRBV11-2	14	TRBJ2-1	many	TRBD2	TGTGCCAGCAGCCCAGTAGCGGGACCCTATGAGCAGTTCTTC	CASSPVAGPYEQFF
TRBV12-3/TRBV12-4	14	TRBJ2-2	few	-	TGTGCCAGCAGTTTAGTACTGGGGGCCGGGGAGCTGTTTTTT	CASSLVLGAGELFF
TRBV20-1	11	TRBJ1-1	many	-	TGCAGTGCCTCATCCGGGCTTGAAGCTTTCTTT	CSASSGLEAFF
TRBV19	14	TRBJ1-2	-	-	TGTGCCAGTAGTATGCCCGGGACATTCTATGGCTACACCTTC	CASSMPGTFYGYTF
TRBV24-1	16	TRBJ2-3	few	-	TGTGCCACCAGTGATGTTCGGCGGGGTAGCACAGATACGCAGTATTTT	CATSDVRRGSTDTQYF
TRBV7-2	14	TRBJ1-2	-	TRBD1	TGTGCCAGCAGCCATGACAGGGGAGGCTATGGCTACACCTTC	CASSHDRGGYGYTF
TRBV5-6	19	TRBJ2-3	few	-	TGTGCCAGCACAAGGGGGGGACAGTTAACACTTACTAGCACAGATACGCAGTATTTT	CASTRGGQLTLTSTDTQYF
TRBV6-4	15	TRBJ1-1	-	TRBD1	TGTGCCAGCAGGCACTCCAACAGGGGAAACACTGAAGCTTTCTTT	CASRHSNRGNTEAFF
TRBV18	15	TRBJ2-3	-	-	TGTGCCAGCTCACTTAATCTAGTCGGCACAGATACGCAGTATTTT	CASSLNLVGTDTQYF
TRBV9	16	TRBJ2-3	-	-	TGTGCCAGCAGCTCCGGGACACCCGTGTTTGCAGATACGCAGTATTTT	CASSSGTPVFADTQYF
TRBV6-6	13	TRBJ2-7	few	-	TGTGCCAGCAGTTACTCTAGTTCCCTCGAGCAGTACTTC	CASSYSSSLEQYF
TRBV10-1	14	TRBJ2-1	-	-	TGCGCCAGCAGTGAAACGAGGGGCTACAATGAGCAGTTCTTC	CASSETRGYNEQFF
TRBV7-2	15	TRBJ1-1	few	TRBD1	TGTGCCAGCAGCTTATCCCAGGGGGCGAACACTGAAGCTTTCTTT	CASSLSQGANTEAFF
TRBV6-5	17	TRBJ1-3	-	-	TGTGCCAGCAGTTACTCCTCTTTGACCCTTTCTGGAAACACCATATATTTT	CASSYSSLTLSGNTIYF
TRBV5-1	14	TRBJ1-2	few	-	TGCGCCAGCAGCTTGGGGGGACCGGCAGATGGCTACACCTTC	CASSLGGPADGYTF
TRBV11-2	13	TRBJ2-3	many	-	TGTGCCAGCAGTGCAGGGAACACAGATACGCAGTATTTT	CASSAGNTDTQYF
TRBV28	13	TRBJ1-5	many	TRBD1	TGTGCCAGCAGCCGACAGGGAAGTCAGCCCCAGCATTTT	CASSRQGSQPQHF
TRBV4-1	14	TRBJ1-5	few	TRBD1	TGCGCCAGCAGCCTTGAGACAGGGTTTCAGCCCCAGCATTTT	CASSLETGFQPQHF
TRBV20-1	14	TRBJ2-7	-	-	TGCAGTGCTAAGGGGATGGACAGCCCCTACGAGCAGTACTTC	CSAKGMDSPYEQYF
TRBV30	13	TRBJ2-7	-	-	TGTGCCTGGAGGAACGGAGGGTTGGGCGAGCAGTACTTC	CAWRNGGLGEQYF
TRBV27	14	TRBJ2-5	-	-	TGTGCCAGCAGTTTATATGGGTTCCAAGAGACCCAGTACTTC	CASSLYGFQETQYF
TRBV6-2/TRBV6-3	13	TRBJ1-6	-	-	TGTGCCAGCACCGAAGCCCCTAATTCACCCCTCCACTTT	CASTEAPNSPLHF
TRBV28	15	TRBJ2-7	few	TRBD2	TGTGCCAGCAGTTCGTTAAGCGGGAGTTCTTACGAGCAGTACTTC	CASSSLSGSSYEQYF
TRBV20-1	15	TRBJ2-2	few	TRBD1	TGCAGTGCCCGGAGGGGGACAGGAGGTACCGGGGAGCTGTTTTTT	CSARRGTGGTGELFF
TRBV5-1	16	TRBJ2-6	-	-	TGCGCCAGCAGCTTCGAGGTGGGGGCCGGGGCCAACGTCCTGACTTTC	CASSFEVGAGANVLTF
TRBV12-3/TRBV12-4	13	TRBJ1-2	many	TRBD1	TGTGCCAGCAGACCGACAGGGGTAGGGGGCTACACCTTC	CASRPTGVGGYTF
TRBV6-2/TRBV6-3	16	TRBJ2-1	-	TRBD2	TGTGCCAGCAGTTCCCCTTTAGCGGGAGAGGTAACTGAGCAGTTCTTC	CASSSPLAGEVTEQFF
TRBV6-1	13	TRBJ2-3	-	-	TGTGCCAGCCGGGGCGTGGGAACAGATACGCAGTATTTT	CASRGVGTDTQYF
TRBV29-1	10	TRBJ2-3	-	-	TGCAGCGTTGTGTGGGAGAATGCGTATTTT	CSVVWENAYF
TRBV6-1	12	TRBJ2-7	many	-	TGTGCCAGCAAGGCGGCCGGGGTGGAGCAGTACTTC	CASKAAGVEQYF
TRBV7-3	19	TRBJ2-1	few	TRBD2	TGTGCCAGCAGCTCACCGGGACTAGCGGGAAGCTCCTCCTACAATGAGCAGTTCTTC	CASSSPGLAGSSSYNEQFF
TRBV5-1	15	TRBJ2-3	few	TRBD2	TGCGCCAGCAGCCCGGGACTAGTTACCACAGATACGCAGTATTTT	CASSPGLVTTDTQYF
TRBV19	15	TRBJ1-5	-	-	TGTGCCAGTAGGACGCAGACAGGACCAAATCAGCCCCAGCATTTT	CASRTQTGPNQPQHF
TRBV27	16	TRBJ2-7	many	TRBD2	TGTGCCAGCAGCCCGAGCGGGAATGGGCCATACTCCGAGCAGTACTTC	CASSPSGNGPYSEQYF
TRBV3-1	16	TRBJ2-1	few	TRBD1	TGTGCCAGCAGCCAAGAGGGGACAGTAACCTACAATGAGCAGTTCTTC	CASSQEGTVTYNEQFF
TRBV30	12	TRBJ1-2	many	-	TGTGCCTGGAGTGTACGTGGCGATGGCTACACCTTC	CAWSVRGDGYTF
TRBV3-1	19	TRBJ2-1	many	TRBD2	TGTGCCAGCAGCCACGCCGGGGGACTAGCGGGAGGCCGTCGGGATGAGCAGTTCTTC	CASSHAGGLAGGRRDEQFF